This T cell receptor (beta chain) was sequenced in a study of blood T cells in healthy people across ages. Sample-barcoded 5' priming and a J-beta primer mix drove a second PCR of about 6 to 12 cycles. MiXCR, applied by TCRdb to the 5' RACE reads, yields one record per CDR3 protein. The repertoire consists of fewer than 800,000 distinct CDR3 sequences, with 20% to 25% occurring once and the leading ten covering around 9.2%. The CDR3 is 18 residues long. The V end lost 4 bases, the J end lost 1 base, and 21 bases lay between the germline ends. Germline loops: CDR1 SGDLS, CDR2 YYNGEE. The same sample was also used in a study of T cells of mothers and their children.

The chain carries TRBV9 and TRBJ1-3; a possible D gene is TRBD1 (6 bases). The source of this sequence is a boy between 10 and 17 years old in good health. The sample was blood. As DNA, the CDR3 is TGTGCCAGCAGCTCCCAGGGGAGGGGGGGGCCTTCTGGAAACACCATATATTTT. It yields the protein CASSSQGRGGPSGNTIYF.